Sequencing of this T cell receptor (beta chain) was carried out in a study of OX40 agonist ivuxolimab in advanced cancers. A word on this clone: Its antigen is undetermined.

Germline trimming cut 5 bases from V and 7 bases from J; bases unmatched to any gene: 6. CDR1 SQVTM and CDR2 ANQGSEA come from the germline V gene. There are 12 residues in the CDR3. Data came from immunoSEQ multiplex PCR; TCRdb stores just in-frame clones and leaves some out. The data hold 71,000 or so clones, with around 80% observed a single time. Study outcomes and limitations: At 0.1 to 3.0 mg/kg and by week 6, CD4+ and CD8+ T cells in the blood had expanded clonally. CD8+ T cells showed, on average, more clonal expansion than CD4+ cells.

This receptor was taken from an adult with an advanced solid tumor such as melanoma, head and neck, liver or kidney cancer. This chain links TRBV29-1 with TRBJ1-1; 8 positions match TRBD1. Sequences were derived from CD4+ or CD8+ T cells sorted from blood, sampled in a trial of the OX40 agonist ivuxolimab. CDR3 bases: TGCAGCGTTTATACAGGGGGTATTGAAGCTTTCTTT. Translating it yields CSVYTGGIEAFF.